Judged by abundance, the clone carrying this T cell receptor beta chain is medium-sized. Its antigen is unknown. The data belong to a study of HIV-infected patients and healthy controls. Notes on the study in general: CMV-associated CDR3s mostly grew nonsignificantly during therapy, while HIV-associated CDR3s declined significantly. Slight age and sex differences between study cohorts did not explain the diversity differences.

The repertoire came from unfractionated whole blood and reflected all unsorted peripheral T cells. Two fifths of the ten uninfected healthy control donors were sampled twice, about 3 months apart. Reverse transcription used 500 to 550 ng RNA and constant-region primers for alpha and beta. Separate chain-specific third strand synthesis with multiplexing indices produced the alpha and beta libraries. A 12-nucleotide barcode per molecule came from two concatenated random hexamers added pre-amplification. One entry per CDR3 protein, called by TCRdb with MiXCR from the 5' RACE reads. There are about 10,000 distinct CDR3 sequences in the sample; 5.8% occur only once, and over 7% lies in the top ten. The CDR3 is made up of 14 amino acids. Germline values: CDR1 DFQATT, CDR2 SNEGSKA (reference sequence). Trimming cost V 3 bases and J 5 bases, with 14 bases left between them.

Sequencing was done on a sample of blood. The chain couples TRBV20-1 to TRBJ1-5; the D is unclear. The TCR was taken from an adult in good health. In DNA, the CDR3 is TGCAGTGCTAGCTATGGTCAGGACCATCAGCCCCAGCATTTT. This translates into CSASYGQDHQPQHF.